The 30 T cell receptor beta chains presented below share a single source sample, sequenced in a study of T cell clonality in common variable immunodeficiency. Measured with immunoSEQ multiplex PCR; TCRdb has only the in-frame clones, and not every one. The profile covers about 52,000 clones, none occurring a single time. Sequenced material: peripheral blood mononuclear cells. Receptors originate from a person aged 18 to 75 in good health.

The sample holds many counts of this clone. Coverage ceases 3 residues before the CDR3 finishes, and the germline J gene fills in the end. This chain joins TRBV5-1 and TRBJ2-5, with TRBD1 matching 10 bases. This CDR3 spans 14 amino acids. V shed 7 bases and J 5 bases; nucleotides not matched to a gene: 8. Germline CDR1 SGHRS, CDR2 YFSETQ. The CDR3 reads CASASTGGTETQYF. The part of the CDR3 DNA that was read is TGCGCCAGCGCCTCGACAGGGGGCACGGAGACC. Variable domain in full (rest from reference TRBV5-1 and TRBJ2-5): KAGVTQTPRYLIKTRGQQVTLSCSPISGHRSVSWYQQTPGQGLQFLFEYFSETQRNKGNFPGRFSGRQFSNSRSEMNVSTLELGDSALYLCASASTGGTETQYFGPGTRLLVL.

This clone occurred many times. The read terminates 3 residues before the CDR3 end, so the remaining end is supplied by the germline J gene. The chain joins TRBV5-1 to TRBJ2-3, with D perhaps TRBD1 (6 bases). Germline loops: CDR1 SGHRS, CDR2 YFSETQ. The CDR3 length is 16 residues. Trimming took off 0 bases at V and 5 bases at J, with 16 bases between the two ends. The CDR3 DNA, read in part, is TGCGCCAGCAGCTTGGAAGGGCCAAGAGGGGGAGATACG. Protein product: CASSLEGPRGGDT. In full, the CDR3 is CASSLEGPRGGDTQYF.

This clone was counted many times. The read halts 3 residues ahead of the CDR3 end, with the missing end drawn from the germline J gene. The chain joins TRBV29-1 to TRBJ1-1; perhaps TRBD1 as D (5 bases). Trimming took off 2 bases at V and 0 bases at J, with 13 bases between the two ends. Per the germline V gene, CDR1 is SQVTM and CDR2 is ANQGSEA. This CDR3 has 15 amino acids. The CDR3 is CSVEPPEGMNTEAFF. Incomplete CDR3 DNA: TGCAGCGTTGAACCCCCCGAGGGGATGAACACTGAA. Filled out from reference TRBV29-1 and TRBJ1-1, the complete variable domain reads SAVISQKPSRDICQRGTSLTIQCQVDSQVTMMFWYRQQPGQSLTLIATANQGSEATYESGFVIDKFPISRPNLTFSTLTVSNMSPEDSSIYLCSVEPPEGMNTEAFFGQGTRLTVV.

In its sample, this clone was seen many times. The read finishes 3 residues shy of the CDR3 end, and the germline J gene is used to complete it. V gene TRBV5-4 combines with J gene TRBJ1-1, with 8 bases fitting TRBD1. Losses at the gene ends were 3 bases for V and 2 bases for J; bases not matched to a gene: 9. The CDR3 has 16 residues. Germline assignment: CDR1 SGHNT and CDR2 YYREEE (reference sequence). The DNA read from the CDR3 is TGTGCCAGCAGCTCCCCTTGGACAGGGACAAACACTGAA. This sequence encodes CASSSPWTGTNTE. The whole CDR3 region reads CASSSPWTGTNTEAFF.

This clone showed up many times. CDR3 residues: CSARGRRGYTF. The CDR3 DNA, read in part, is TGCAGTGCAAGGGGGAGGAGGGGC. This chain joins TRBV20-1 and TRBJ1-2; D possibly corresponds to TRBD1 (6 bases). The CDR3 end falls 3 residues outside the read, so it is completed with the germline J gene. This CDR3 comprises 11 residues. Germline CDR1 DFQATT, CDR2 SNEGSKA (reference sequence).

This clone was seen repeatedly, ten times or more. The read falls 3 residues short of the CDR3 end, and the missing part is taken from the germline J gene. The chain uses TRBV7-2 and TRBJ2-7; 10 nucleotides align to TRBD2. The germline V gene has CDR1 SGHTA and CDR2 FQGNSA. The CDR3 is 13 residues long. Trimming cost V 4 bases and J 4 bases; bases outside gene matches: 1. Incomplete CDR3 DNA: TGTGCCAGCAGCTCTAGCGGGAGTTACGAG. The encoded protein is CASSSSGSYE. The entire CDR3 reads CASSSSGSYEQYF.

This clone was seen repeatedly, ten times or more. The read halts 3 residues ahead of the CDR3 end, with the missing end drawn from the germline J gene. V and J are TRBV20-1 and TRBJ2-7; perhaps TRBD1 as D (6 bases). Per the germline V gene, CDR1 is DFQATT and CDR2 is SNEGSKA (reference sequence). This CDR3 region has 14 residues. V was clipped by 6 bases and J by 5 bases, with 20 bases between them. The CDR3 bases that were read are TGCAGTGCCAGTTACCGGGACACAGCCAACGAG. Its translation is CSASYRDTANE. The whole CDR3 is CSASYRDTANEQYF.

This clone was counted at least ten times. CDR3 DNA, as far as it was read: TGTGCCAGTAGTACACCGGACAGGGGGGCCTACGAG. This codes for CASSTPDRGAYE. The full-length CDR3 reads as CASSTPDRGAYEQYF. V and J are TRBV19 and TRBJ2-7, with 10 bases lining up with TRBD1. From the germline J gene comes the end of the CDR3, since the read stops 3 residues before it. There are 15 residues in the CDR3. Germline CDR1 is LNHDA and CDR2 is SQIVND (reference sequence). V lost 4 bases and J lost 2; bases outside the gene matches: 5.

About this clone itself: The read finishes 3 residues shy of the CDR3 end, and the germline J gene is used to complete it. The genes are TRBV19 and TRBJ1-4, with TRBD1 identical over 7 bases. The length of the CDR3 is 16 residues. Germline values: CDR1 LNHDA, CDR2 SQIVND (reference sequence). The sequenced part of the CDR3 DNA is TGTGCCAGTAGCCTACACAGGGGCTCCTATAATTCACCA. It codes for CASSLHRGSYNSP. The whole CDR3 sequence is CASSLHRGSYNSPLFF.

This clone was seen ten or more times. The read gets to within 3 residues of the CDR3 end, and the germline J gene fills in the rest. J is TRBJ1-2 and V is TRBV14; a weak D match, TRBD1 (6 bases). CDR3 length: 14 amino acids. Per the germline V gene, CDR1 is SGHDN and CDR2 is FVKESK. V was clipped by 4 bases and J by 7 bases, with 16 bases between them. CDR3 DNA, as far as it was read: TGTGCCAGCAGCCTGTTTTCAGGGGAGGCTGGC. It yields the protein CASSLFSGEAG. The whole CDR3 region reads CASSLFSGEAGYTF.

This clone appeared many times. The CDR3 goes on 3 residues after the read ends, and that part is filled in from the germline J gene. This chain joins TRBV20-1 and TRBJ2-7; D unresolved. Germline CDR1 DFQATT, CDR2 SNEGSKA (reference sequence). V was trimmed by 0 bases and J by 2 bases, leaving 11 bases between them. The CDR3 extends over 14 amino acids. Partial CDR3 DNA: TGCAGTGCTAGAGATCAAGGGTTCACCTACGAG. As protein: CSARDQGFTYE. The full CDR3 reads CSARDQGFTYEQYF.

This clone was seen many times. The missing CDR3 end, 3 residues past where the read stops, is filled in from the germline J gene. The chain employs TRBV18 and TRBJ1-1; no definite D call. Germline loops: CDR1 KGHSH, CDR2 LQKENI. V lost 3 bases to trimming and J lost 1 base, with 6 bases between them. CDR3 length: 13 residues. The sequenced CDR3 bases are TGTGCCAGCTCACCCACGGGGAACACTGAA. It encodes CASSPTGNTE. The entire CDR3 reads CASSPTGNTEAFF.

This clone was found many times. The sequence runs out 3 residues before the end of the CDR3; the remainder is reconstructed from the germline J gene. This chain uses TRBV29-1 with TRBJ2-1, with 8 bases lining up with TRBD1. The CDR3 totals 14 residues. CDR1 SQVTM and CDR2 ANQGSEA come from the germline V gene. Trimming took 6 bases from V and 3 from J; bases not matched to a gene: 7. Partial CDR3 DNA: TGCAGCGTCAAAGGGGACAGGTACTACAATGAG. Its translation is CSVKGDRYYNE. The full CDR3 protein reads CSVKGDRYYNEQFF.

CDR3 residues: CASSATQGSGYTF. CDR3 DNA (partial): TGCGCCAGCAGCGCGACGCAGGGGTCTGGC. The V and J genes are TRBV5-1 and TRBJ1-2, with D possibly being TRBD1 (6 bases). The read terminates 3 residues before the CDR3 end, so the remaining end is supplied by the germline J gene. The length of the CDR3 is 13 residues. V lost 4 bases and J 7 bases, leaving 14 bases between the germline ends. CDR1 is SGHRS and CDR2 is YFSETQ in the germline V gene.

At least ten counts were recorded for this clone. The read terminates 3 residues before the CDR3 end, so the remaining end is supplied by the germline J gene. The gene calls are TRBV11-2 and TRBJ2-1; D unresolved. In germline, CDR1 is SGHAT, CDR2 FQNNGV. V was shortened by 1 base and J by 5 bases, with 12 bases between the two germline ends. This CDR3 region has 15 residues. The CDR3 DNA, read in part, is TGTGCCAGCAGCTTAGGGGCTGTCCAAAACAATGAG. It is translated as CASSLGAVQNNE. The whole CDR3 is CASSLGAVQNNEQFF.

This clone came up many times. The CDR3 goes on 3 residues after the read ends, and that part is filled in from the germline J gene. V is TRBV3-1 (or the pseudogene TRBV3-2) and J is TRBJ2-7, with 12 bases aligning to TRBD2. The CDR3 runs to 14 residues. The germline V gene has CDR1 LGHDT and CDR2 YNNKEL (reference sequence). The V and J ends lost 4 bases and 6 bases, in that order; junction bases with no gene match: 4. Incomplete CDR3 DNA: TGTGCCAGCAGCCGGACTAGCGGGATAACCGAG. Amino acid sequence: CASSRTSGITE. The CDR3 in full is CASSRTSGITEQYF.

This clone appeared many times. The read halts 3 residues ahead of the CDR3 end, with the missing end drawn from the germline J gene. The genes are TRBV19 and TRBJ1-1; D is undetermined. Germline V CDR1 and CDR2: LNHDA, SQIVND (reference sequence). This CDR3 is built from 12 residues. V lost 5 bases and J lost 0, with 4 bases in between. The CDR3 spells CASSQMNTEAFF. Incomplete CDR3 DNA: TGTGCCAGTAGTCAGATGAACACTGAA.

CDR3 bases read: TGTGCCAGTAGTATAGGCCCGGGCAGGGGGCCGGATGGC. Its translation: CASSIGPGRGPDG. The complete CDR3 protein is CASSIGPGRGPDGYTF. The gene calls are TRBV19 and TRBJ1-2, with 8 bases fitting TRBD1. The missing CDR3 end, 3 residues past where the read stops, is filled in from the germline J gene. Trimming took 1 base from V and 6 from J; bases not matched to a gene: 10. Germline lookup yields CDR1 LNHDA and CDR2 SQIVND (reference sequence). This CDR3 has 16 amino acids.

With regard to this clone: The CDR3 end lies 3 residues beyond the end of the read and is filled in from the germline J gene. This chain joins TRBV30 and TRBJ1-1; D uncertain. Germline V gives CDR1 GTSNPN, CDR2 SVGIG (reference sequence). There are 11 residues in the CDR3. The CDR3 bases that were read are TGTGCCTGGAGTTCCAGATACGAA. Translated: CAWSSRYE. The entire CDR3 is CAWSSRYEAFF.

This clone was detected many times. The DNA ends 3 residues before the CDR3 does, and the rest of the CDR3 is filled in from the germline J gene. The chain uses TRBV7-2 and TRBJ2-7; 8 bases are shared with TRBD2. CDR3 length: 15 residues. CDR1 is SGHTA and CDR2 is FQGNSA in the germline V gene. Trimming at V came to 6 bases and at J to 6 bases, leaving 13 bases not matched to a gene. CDR3 sequence: CASRPPGTSPSEQYF. Incomplete CDR3 DNA: TGTGCCAGCAGGCCGCCGGGGACTAGTCCTTCCGAG. Complete variable domain (other parts from reference TRBV7-2 and TRBJ2-7): GAGVSQSPSNKVTEKGKDVELRCDPISGHTALYWYRQSLGQGLEFLIYFQGNSAPDKSGLPSDRFSAERTGGSVSTLTIQRTQQEDSAVYLCASRPPGTSPSEQYFGPGTRLTVT.

This clone occurred many times. The read ends 3 residues shy of where the CDR3 ends; the end is completed using the germline J gene. This rearrangement joins TRBV2 to TRBJ2-1; 11 bases map to TRBD1. CDR1 and CDR2 (germline): SNHLY, FYNNEI. Trimming removed 8 bases from V and 8 bases from J; junction bases left unmatched: 8. CDR3 length equals 14 residues. CDR3 bases read: TGTGCCAGCGGACGGACAGGGGGCAGAGATGAG. This encodes CASGRTGGRDE. The CDR3 reads in full as CASGRTGGRDEQFF. The full variable domain, in which reference TRBV2 and TRBJ2-1 provide the parts outside the CDR3, is EPEVTQTPSHQVTQMGQEVILRCVPISNHLYFYWYRQILGQKVEFLVSFYNNEISEKSEIFDDQFSVERPDGSNFTLKIRSTKLEDSAMYFCASGRTGGRDEQFFGPGTRLTVL.

This clone was counted at least ten times. The DNA read from the CDR3 is TGTGCCAGTAGTATGCCCGGGTTCTCTGAA. It is translated as CASSMPGFSE. The whole CDR3 sequence reads CASSMPGFSEAFF. The chain links TRBV19 to TRBJ1-1, with unresolved D. Sequencing ends 3 residues short of the CDR3 end; the germline J gene provides the rest. The germline V gene encodes CDR1 LNHDA and CDR2 SQIVND (reference sequence). Trimming shortened V by 3 bases and J by 6 bases, and 11 bases separated the two germline ends. CDR3 length: 13 residues.

The table lists this clone with many counts. The read terminates 3 residues ahead of where the CDR3 ends, so the germline J gene completes it. This sequence joins TRBV5-4 and TRBJ2-3; TRBD2 is a possible D gene (6 bases). CDR3 size: 15 residues. Deletions cut 5 bases from V and 0 bases from J, with 13 bases between. Germline lookup yields CDR1 SGHNT and CDR2 YYREEE (reference sequence). Partial CDR3 DNA: TGTGCCAGCAGTTCGACTGGGACTAGCACAGATACG. Translating it yields CASSSTGTSTDT. The full CDR3 sequence reads CASSSTGTSTDTQYF.

At least ten counts were recorded for this clone. Read coverage stops 3 residues before the CDR3 terminus; the germline J gene supplies the remainder. The J gene is TRBJ1-2, the V gene TRBV5-1, with D possibly matching TRBD1 (5 bases). Deletions cut 4 bases from V and 1 base from J, with 17 bases between. The germline V gene encodes CDR1 SGHRS and CDR2 YFSETQ. The CDR3 has 16 amino acids. This CDR3 reads CASSLNSQGLNYGYTF. The DNA read from the CDR3 is TGCGCCAGCAGCCTTAACTCCCAGGGACTTAACTATGGC.

This clone showed up many times. The observed sequence ends 3 residues before the CDR3 terminus, with the missing tail filled in from the germline J gene. The V gene is TRBV5-4, the J gene TRBJ2-1, with D perhaps matching TRBD1 (6 bases). The germline V and J ends were trimmed by 2 bases and 8 bases, with 11 bases remaining between them. Germline assignment: CDR1 SGHNT and CDR2 YYREEE (reference sequence). The CDR3 has 13 residues. This chain's CDR3 is CASSFRQGYEQFF. Partial CDR3 DNA: TGTGCCAGCAGCTTCCGGCAGGGGTATGAG. Together with reference TRBV5-4 and TRBJ2-1, the CDR3 gives the full variable domain: ETGVTQSPTHLIKTRGQQVTLRCSSQSGHNTVSWYQQALGQGPQFIFQYYREEENGRGNFPPRFSGLQFPNYSSELNVNALELDDSALYLCASSFRQGYEQFFGPGTRLTVL.

This clone has a count of ten or more. Compared with germline, one end of the junction differs, possibly owing to a read error. The read terminates 3 residues ahead of where the CDR3 ends, so the germline J gene completes it. This chain connects TRBV7-3 to TRBJ2-2, with a possible D match to TRBD2 (5 bases). CDR1 and CDR2 from the germline V gene are SGHTA and FQGTGA. The CDR3 is 14 residues long. CDR3 sequence reads: CASSPKSGTEELFF. The part of the CDR3 DNA that was read is TGTGCCAGCAGCCCTAAGAGCGGCACCGAGGAG.

This clone has ten or more counts. The read gets to within 3 residues of the CDR3 end, and the germline J gene fills in the rest. The J gene is TRBJ2-7, the V gene TRBV6-1; a possible D gene is TRBD2 (5 bases). This CDR3 has 13 amino acids. V lost 4 bases, J lost 1 base, and 8 bases lay in between. Germline CDR1 is MNHNS and CDR2 is SASEGT. The CDR3 bases that were read are TGTGCCAGCAGTGGCGGGTCTTCCTACGAG. It yields the protein CASSGGSSYE. The complete CDR3 sequence is CASSGGSSYEQYF.

About this clone: With the read ending 3 residues before the CDR3 end, the germline J gene is used to fill in that end. The chain has TRBV10-2 and TRBJ2-7, with 10 positions matching TRBD2. The CDR3 spans 16 residues. The germline gives CDR1 WSHSY, CDR2 SAAADI. Losses at the gene ends were 2 bases for V and 5 bases for J; bases not matched to a gene: 9. CDR3 DNA, as far as it was read: TGCGCCAGCAGTGAGGTTACTAGCGGGGTGTTTAACGAG. Translated: CASSEVTSGVFNE. The entire CDR3 is CASSEVTSGVFNEQYF.

This clone was observed a few times. The read ends 3 residues shy of where the CDR3 ends; the end is completed using the germline J gene. This rearrangement joins TRBV11-2 to TRBJ2-1; D might be TRBD2 (5 bases). There are 14 residues in the CDR3. In germline, CDR1 is SGHAT, CDR2 FQNNGV. Deletions cut 0 bases from V and 9 bases from J, with 12 bases between. Incomplete CDR3 DNA: TGTGCCAGCAGCTTAGACCCGGGGTCGGGTGAG. It yields the protein CASSLDPGSGE. In full, the CDR3 is CASSLDPGSGEQFF.

Ten or more counts support this clone. The read halts 3 residues ahead of the CDR3 end, with the missing end drawn from the germline J gene. The rearrangement joins TRBV6-1 to TRBJ1-1; a possible D gene is TRBD1 (5 bases). In germline, CDR1 is MNHNS, CDR2 SASEGT. The CDR3 spans 13 residues. Between the trimmed V and J ends, which lost 4 bases and 1 base, there was a span of 7 bases. The CDR3 bases that were read are TGTGCCAGCAGTGGAAGGGGGAACACTGAA. Its protein product is CASSGRGNTE. From start to end, the CDR3 is CASSGRGNTEAFF.